Included here is one T cell receptor (beta chain) sequence, with context. Antigen unknown. This entry belongs to a study of beta chain features in type 1 diabetes. Study as a whole: Across all samples, roughly 98,000,000 sorted cells were examined.

TCRB transcripts that were expressed got sequenced, as all of the isolated RNA had been reverse transcribed. Reads from naive, central memory and regulatory T cell samples averaged roughly 3.3 million. The assay was immunoSEQ multiplex PCR, and TCRdb's table has in-frame clones only and misses some. The data contain 300,000 to 400,000 clones, around 12% of them singletons. Germline loops: CDR1 MNHNY, CDR2 SVGAGI (reference sequence). V lost 2 bases to trimming and J lost 1 base; unmatched junction nucleotides: 1. The CDR3 runs 15 residues. Study conclusions and caveats: The cDNA sequencing approach could over-represent high-TCR-expressing cells. Patients with type 1 diabetes showed fewer VDJ junction insertions and more deletions.

The rearrangement uses TRBV6-6 and TRBJ2-2, with TRBD2 matching over 7 bases. Sequencing input: naive CD4+ T cells from blood. This clonotype was sampled from a man aged 18 to 35 in good health. In DNA, the CDR3 is TGTGCCAGCAGTTACGCTAGCGGGAACACCGGGGAGCTGTTTTTT. Translated, it gives CASSYASGNTGELFF.